Listed below are T cell receptor beta chains from one sample, sequenced in a study of shared clonotypes between healthy human individuals. Generated by immunoSEQ multiplex PCR, the TCRdb table keeps only in-frame clones and is missing some. The sample includes millions of clones, approximately 94% of them seen just once. Sequenced sample: naive CD4+ T cells sorted from blood. All receptors come from a man aged 18 to 30 in good health. The CDR3 runs from the conserved cysteine through the conserved F or W.

cdr3_length j_call v_call cdr3_aa
16 TRBJ2-5 TRBV4-3 CASSQEAGLAQETQYF
17 TRBJ1-1 TRBV10-3 CAISPFNQRTENTEAFF
16 TRBJ1-1 TRBV5-1 CASSLEGTGANTEAFF
17 TRBJ2-7 TRBV5-1 CASSLGSGVVAQYEQYF
15 TRBJ2-3 TRBV11-2 CASSFSGRRTDTQYF
16 TRBJ2-1 TRBV27 CASSKRQGASYNEQFF
15 TRBJ2-7 TRBV19 CASSIRRISSYEQYF
15 TRBJ1-4 TRBV9 CASSAQGAVNEKLFF
15 TRBJ2-6 TRBV7-2 CASSLQGAGANVLTF
14 TRBJ1-4 TRBV11-2 CASSRDRPNEKLFF
11 TRBJ2-1 TRBV18 CASSPENEQFF
13 TRBJ1-2 TRBV5-1 CASSWDGQNGYTF
14 TRBJ1-1 TRBV4-1 CASSLRQTNTEAFF
15 TRBJ2-5 TRBV5-1 CASSLGRTYQETQYF
15 TRBJ2-7 TRBV7-6 CASSSSGQLSYEQYF
14 TRBJ2-7 TRBV5-1 CASDRGTKSYEQYF
14 TRBJ1-6 TRBV6-1 CASSQRGSNSPLHF
13 TRBJ1-5 TRBV30 CAWSVRQDQPQHF
11 TRBJ2-1 TRBV19 CATTGANEQFF
19 TRBJ1-5 TRBV7-2 CASSLGPKQGGSSNQPQHF
14 TRBJ2-7 TRBV19 CASRAGTGVEEQYF
16 TRBJ1-4 TRBV4-1 CATSSGRSTTNEKLFF
15 TRBJ1-2 TRBV5-1 CASSFSGTEGYGYTF
13 TRBJ2-7 TRBV2 CASSRGFSYEQYF
16 TRBJ1-5 TRBV27 CASSSGTGPYNQPQHF
14 TRBJ2-3 TRBV6-1 CASRSQGGTDTQYF
14 TRBJ2-3 TRBV2 CATNRASSTDTQYF
14 TRBJ2-5 TRBV11-2 CASSWTSGGETQYF
12 TRBJ2-7 TRBV6-5 CASSRDTYEQYF
15 TRBJ2-5 TRBV7-8 CASSLGTGSQETQYF
14 TRBJ2-7 TRBV6-1 CASSEFGSAYEQYF
13 TRBJ2-3 TRBV5-6 CASSSASSDTQYF
12 TRBJ2-7 TRBV1 CTRRDRPYEQYF
15 TRBJ1-2 TRBV15 CATSREQGRYYGYTF